The 2 T cell receptor beta chains below come from one sample, sequenced in a study of blood T cells in healthy people across ages. Combining a sample-barcoded 5' primer with a J-beta primer mix, a second PCR ran for roughly 6 to 11 cycles. Via MiXCR, TCRdb re-called the 5' RACE reads, giving one row per CDR3 protein. The sample holds more than 550,000 distinct CDR3 sequences, about 20% seen once. Sequences were obtained from blood. The receptors were gathered from a man aged 70 or older in good health.

This chain uses TRBV6-5 with TRBJ2-6; possibly TRBD1 for D (5 bases). The CDR3 runs to 15 residues. CDR1 is MNHEY, CDR2 SVGAGI, per germline. The germline V and J ends were trimmed by 7 bases and 0 bases, with 10 bases remaining between them. CDR3 DNA: TGTGCCAGCACTCGACAGTTCTCTGGGGCCAACGTCCTGACTTTC. Protein sequence: CASTRQFSGANVLTF.

The DNA for the CDR3 is TGTGCCAGCTCACCGCAAGGGGGACTAGCGGAGCCGACAGATACGCAGTATTTT. Protein: CASSPQGGLAEPTDTQYF. This chain connects TRBV18 to TRBJ2-3, with 11 nucleotides matching TRBD2. The CDR3 loop spans 18 amino acids. The V gene end was trimmed by 3 bases and the J gene end by 3 bases; junction bases not matched to a gene: 11. CDR1 is KGHSH, CDR2 LQKENI, per germline.